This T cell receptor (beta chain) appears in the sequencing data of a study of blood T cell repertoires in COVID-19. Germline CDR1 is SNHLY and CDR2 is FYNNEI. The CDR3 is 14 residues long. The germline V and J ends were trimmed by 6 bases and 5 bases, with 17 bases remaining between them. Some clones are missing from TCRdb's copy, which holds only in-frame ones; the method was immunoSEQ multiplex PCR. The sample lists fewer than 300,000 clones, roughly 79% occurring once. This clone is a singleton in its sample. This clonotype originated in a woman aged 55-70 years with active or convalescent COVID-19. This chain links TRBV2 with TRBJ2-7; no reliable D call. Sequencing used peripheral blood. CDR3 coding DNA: TGTGCCAGCAGGCAGGTAGTGGGTCCCCACGAGCAGTACTTC. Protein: CASRQVVGPHEQYF.